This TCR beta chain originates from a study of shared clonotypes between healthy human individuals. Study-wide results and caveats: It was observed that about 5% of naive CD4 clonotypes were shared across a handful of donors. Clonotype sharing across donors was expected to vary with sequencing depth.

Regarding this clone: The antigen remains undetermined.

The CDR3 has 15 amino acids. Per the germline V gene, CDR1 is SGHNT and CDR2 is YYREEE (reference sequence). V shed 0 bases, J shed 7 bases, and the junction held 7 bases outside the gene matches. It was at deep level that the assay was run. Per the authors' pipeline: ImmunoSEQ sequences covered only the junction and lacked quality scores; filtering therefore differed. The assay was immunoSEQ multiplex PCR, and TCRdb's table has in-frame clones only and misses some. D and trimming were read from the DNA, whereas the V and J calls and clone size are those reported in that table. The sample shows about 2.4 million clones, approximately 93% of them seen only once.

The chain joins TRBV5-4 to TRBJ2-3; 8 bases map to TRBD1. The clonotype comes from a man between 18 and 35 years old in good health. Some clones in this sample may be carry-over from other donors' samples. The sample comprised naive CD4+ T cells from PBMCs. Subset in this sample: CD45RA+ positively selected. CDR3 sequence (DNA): TGTGCCAGCAGCTTGGTTGGGACAGGACTGAATACGCAGTATTTT. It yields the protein CASSLVGTGLNTQYF. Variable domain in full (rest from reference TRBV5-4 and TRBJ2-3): ETGVTQSPTHLIKTRGQQVTLRCSSQSGHNTVSWYQQALGQGPQFIFQYYREEENGRGNFPPRFSGLQFPNYSSELNVNALELDDSALYLCASSLVGTGLNTQYFGPGTRLTVL.